The clone carrying this T cell receptor (beta chain) came up a few times. This sample stems from a study of blood T cell repertoires in COVID-19. About the research overall: Spain, Italy and the United States supplied samples that represented acute and convalescent COVID-19.

The CDR3 covers 15 residues. Germline loops: CDR1 SGHAT, CDR2 FQNNGV. With 2 bases removed from V and 4 bases from J, the gap between germline ends came to 11 bases. Libraries were prepared by immunoSEQ multiplex PCR; TCRdb keeps only in-frame clonotypes and omits some of them. The sample holds 60,000 to 85,000 clones, 84% seen once. The source is a man aged 65 to 79 with acute or convalescent COVID-19. The sample comprised peripheral blood. This chain links TRBV11-2 with TRBJ2-2; maybe TRBD2 (6 bases). CDR3 protein: CASSLIGGSTGELFF. In DNA, the CDR3 is TGTGCCAGCAGCTTAATTGGAGGGAGCACCGGGGAGCTGTTTTTT.